The sequence of this T cell receptor beta chain was determined in a study of shared clonotypes between healthy human individuals. A CD45RA+ naive subset and a CD45RA-negative memory subset were split from CD4+ cells. This clone has just a few counts. What it binds is not known. General observations from the study: Naive subsets tended to show greater estimated richness than memory subsets. Researchers sampled blood only, noting tissue repertoires likely differ.

Sorted-subset replicate PCR reactions were performed with about 190 ng DNA, corresponding to tens of thousands of T cell genomes. This table comes from immunoSEQ multiplex PCR, and its TCRdb copy is limited to in-frame clones, with some not included. Of around 990,000 clones detected, approximately 80% appear once; the ten largest clones hold 0.89%. Germline assignment: CDR1 KGHSH and CDR2 LQKENI. The CDR3 is made up of 14 amino acids. V was clipped by 6 bases and J by 9 bases; unmatched bases: 10. The specimen sequenced was memory CD4+ T cells from PBMCs. The subset denotes: CD45RA-negative fraction. This TCR derives from a man between 18 and 29 years old in good health. Some clones in this sample may be carry-over from other donors' samples. The rearrangement joins TRBV18 to TRBJ2-7; the match to TRBD1 covers 11 bases. The CDR3: CASSQDRGRFGQYF. CDR3 nucleotides: TGTGCCAGCTCTCAGGACAGGGGGCGCTTCGGGCAGTACTTC. Complete variable domain (other parts from reference TRBV18 and TRBJ2-7): NAGVMQNPRHLVRRRGQEARLRCSPMKGHSHVYWYRQLPEEGLKFMVYLQKENIIDESGMPKERFSAEFPKEGPSILRIQQVVRGDSAAYFCASSQDRGRFGQYFGPGTRLTVT.